The subject of this entry is one T cell receptor (beta chain). There is no known antigen for this receptor. Base qualities are not recorded, but no much larger clone differs from it by a single base. TCRbeta CDR3 regions were amplified from genomic DNA using the immunoSEQ Assay, a bias-controlled multiplex PCR. Under the source paper's analysis protocol: The number of nucleated cells in each sample was estimated from the amplification of reference gene primers within the assay. Sequence reads were collapsed and filtered to measure the absolute abundance of every unique TCRbeta CDR3 rearrangement. For each sample, productive Simpson clonality was calculated by taking the square root of Simpson's diversity index across productive rearrangements. Not all clones reach the TCRdb copy of this immuneACCESS table, which keeps in-frame sequences only. Checked studies attribute under half of the gap to unresolved V genes and leave the rest unexplained. That table furnishes V, J and clone size, whereas the DNA furnished D and trimming. Within this sample are about 230,000 clones, with over 75% of them counted one time only. Approximately 3.7% of the sample lies in the top ten.

The sample belongs to a study of blood T cell repertoires in COVID-19 (dated by TCRdb to the early 2020s). About the investigation overall: Samples from collaborators originated in the United States, Italy and Spain and spanned both the acute and convalescent phases of COVID-19. The material from the prospective study consisted of cDNA or gDNA derived from T cells, B-cell-depleted T cells, or PBMCs. Subjects who had been exposed to COVID-19, were actively infected with it, or had recovered from it provided the deeply sampled blood TCRbeta repertoires that made up the dataset. The repertoires were made available in a free public database intended to serve as a resource for research on the immune response to SARS-CoV-2. The samples were drawn from two sources: the first 160 participants of the ongoing ImmuneRACE study, and fewer than 1,500 subjects contributed by 6 global collaborators. The sample metadata nearly always contained a de-identified subject ID, COVID-19 status, age in years and sex. Where available, HLA class I and class II types were obtained from metadata supplied by the sample provider rather than from assay-based typing.

V is pared back by 3 bases and J by 3 bases, with 15 bases lying between the germline termini. CDR1 MNHNS and CDR2 SASEGT were looked up in the germline V gene. The CDR3 covers 15 residues, taking in both the cysteine and the phenylalanine. Only CDR3 DNA is held: 45 bases, read in frame from base 1. General conclusions and limits of the study: Clinical and demographic metadata were provided uncurated, with the amount varying by source and participant.

Enrolling through a virtual design, the prospective study's participants ranged in age from roughly 18 to 95 years and lived across about two dozen United States geographic areas. In the prospective study, cohorts were assigned on the basis of participant-reported clinical history obtained from a screening survey and a study questionnaire. Exposed participants had been in contact, within 2 weeks of entering the study, with a person who had a PCR-confirmed or clinician-diagnosed case of COVID-19. In the prospective study, mobile phlebotomists collected whole blood, serum and a nasopharyngeal or oropharyngeal swab from each participant. Additional blood draws and questionnaires over an approximately 2-month period could optionally be provided by prospective study participants. Blood samples from the prospective study were shipped frozen or at room temperature prior to DNA extraction.

The TCR sequence derives from a woman aged 30 to 39 who had been exposed to COVID-19. Sample: PBMCs or T cells enriched from blood (not recorded which). The chain employs TRBV6-1 and TRBJ2-7, with the D gene uncertain. The CDR3 region has the sequence CASSDAARRSYEQYF. The nucleotides are TGTGCCAGCAGTGATGCTGCTCGGAGAAGCTACGAGCAGTACTTC.